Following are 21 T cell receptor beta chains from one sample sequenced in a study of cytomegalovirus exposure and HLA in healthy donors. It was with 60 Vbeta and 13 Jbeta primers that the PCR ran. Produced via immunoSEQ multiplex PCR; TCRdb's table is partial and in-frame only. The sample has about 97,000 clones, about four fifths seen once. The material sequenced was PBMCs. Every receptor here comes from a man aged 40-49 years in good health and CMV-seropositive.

The CDR3 sequence is CASSLGQGSSGYTF. Here the CDR3 DNA reads TGTGCCAGCAGCCTTGGACAGGGAAGTTCAGGCTACACCTTC. V and J are TRBV6-1 and TRBJ1-2; 8 bases are shared with TRBD1. J lost 8 bases, V lost 6 bases, and 11 bases had no gene match. Germline V gene lookup returns CDR1 MNHNS and CDR2 SASEGT. The CDR3 length is 14 residues.

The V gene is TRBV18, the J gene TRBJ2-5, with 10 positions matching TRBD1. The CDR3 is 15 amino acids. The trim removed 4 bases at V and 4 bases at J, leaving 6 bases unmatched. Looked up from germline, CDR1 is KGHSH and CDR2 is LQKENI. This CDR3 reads CASSLTGGKGETQYF. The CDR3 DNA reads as TGTGCCAGCTCACTGACAGGGGGCAAGGGAGAGACCCAGTACTTC. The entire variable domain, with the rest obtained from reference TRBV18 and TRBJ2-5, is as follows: NAGVMQNPRHLVRRRGQEARLRCSPMKGHSHVYWYRQLPEEGLKFMVYLQKENIIDESGMPKERFSAEFPKEGPSILRIQQVVRGDSAAYFCASSLTGGKGETQYFGPGTRLLVL.

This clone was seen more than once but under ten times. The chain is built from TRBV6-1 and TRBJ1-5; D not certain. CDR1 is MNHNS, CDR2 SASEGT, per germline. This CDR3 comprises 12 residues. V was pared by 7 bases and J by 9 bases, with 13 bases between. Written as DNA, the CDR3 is TGTGCCAGCACCTTCCCGGGATGGCCCCAGCATTTT. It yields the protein CASTFPGWPQHF.

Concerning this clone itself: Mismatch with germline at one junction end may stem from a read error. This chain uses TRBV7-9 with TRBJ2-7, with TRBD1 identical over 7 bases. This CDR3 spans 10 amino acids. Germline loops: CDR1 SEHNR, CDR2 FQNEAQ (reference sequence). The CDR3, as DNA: TGTGCCATAACAGGGGACGAGCAGTGCTTC. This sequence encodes CAITGDEQCF.

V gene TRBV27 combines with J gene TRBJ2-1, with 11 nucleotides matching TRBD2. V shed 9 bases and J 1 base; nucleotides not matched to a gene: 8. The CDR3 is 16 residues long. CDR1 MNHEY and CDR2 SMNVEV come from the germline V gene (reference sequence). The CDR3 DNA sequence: TGTGCCAGGAGTACTAGCGGGAGTTTTTCCTACAATGAGCAGTTCTTC. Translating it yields CARSTSGSFSYNEQFF.

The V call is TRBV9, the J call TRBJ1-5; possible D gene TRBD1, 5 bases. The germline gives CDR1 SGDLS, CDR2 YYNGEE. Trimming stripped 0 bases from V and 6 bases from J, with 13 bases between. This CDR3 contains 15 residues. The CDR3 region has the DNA TGTGCCAGCAGCGTAGCGGGGGGGGTAGGTCAGCCCCAGCATTTT. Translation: CASSVAGGVGQPQHF.

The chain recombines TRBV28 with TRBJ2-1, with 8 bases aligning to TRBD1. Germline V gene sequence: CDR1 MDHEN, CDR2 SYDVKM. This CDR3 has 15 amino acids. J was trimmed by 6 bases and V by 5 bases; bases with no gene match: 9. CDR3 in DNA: TGTGCCAGCAGTATCTCAAGCAGGGGGCTCAATGAGCAGTTCTTC. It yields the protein CASSISSRGLNEQFF.

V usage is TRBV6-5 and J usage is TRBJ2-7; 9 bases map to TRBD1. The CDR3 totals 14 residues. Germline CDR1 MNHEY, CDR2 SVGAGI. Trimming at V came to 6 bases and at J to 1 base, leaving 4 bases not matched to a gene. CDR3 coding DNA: TGTGCCAGCAGCTGGGACAGGGATTCCTACGAGCAGTACTTC. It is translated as CASSWDRDSYEQYF.

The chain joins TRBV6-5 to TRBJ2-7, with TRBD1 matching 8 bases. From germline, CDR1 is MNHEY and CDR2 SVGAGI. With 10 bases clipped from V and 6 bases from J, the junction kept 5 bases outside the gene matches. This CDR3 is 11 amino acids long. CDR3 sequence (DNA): TGTGCCACCGGACAGGGTGCCGAGCAGTACTTC. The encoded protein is CATGQGAEQYF.

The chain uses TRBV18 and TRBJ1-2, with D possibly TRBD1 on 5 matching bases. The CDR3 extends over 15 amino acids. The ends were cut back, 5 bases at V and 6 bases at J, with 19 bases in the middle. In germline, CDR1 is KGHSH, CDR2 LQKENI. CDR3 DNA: TGTGCCAGCTCAGACTCGGGCAGGGTTGTTCATGGCTACACCTTC. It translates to CASSDSGRVVHGYTF.

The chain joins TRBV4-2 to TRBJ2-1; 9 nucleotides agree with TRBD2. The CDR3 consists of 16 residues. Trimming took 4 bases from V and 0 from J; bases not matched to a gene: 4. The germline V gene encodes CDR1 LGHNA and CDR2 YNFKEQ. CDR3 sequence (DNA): TGTGCCAGCAGCCCTTCGACTAGCGGCTCCTACAATGAGCAGTTCTTC. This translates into CASSPSTSGSYNEQFF.

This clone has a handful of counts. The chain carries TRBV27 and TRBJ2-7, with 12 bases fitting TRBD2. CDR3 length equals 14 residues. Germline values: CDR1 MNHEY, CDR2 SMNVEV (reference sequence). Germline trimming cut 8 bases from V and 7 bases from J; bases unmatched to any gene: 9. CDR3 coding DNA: TGTGCCAGCGCCAGACTAGCGGGAGCTCGGGAGCAGTACTTC. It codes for CASARLAGAREQYF.

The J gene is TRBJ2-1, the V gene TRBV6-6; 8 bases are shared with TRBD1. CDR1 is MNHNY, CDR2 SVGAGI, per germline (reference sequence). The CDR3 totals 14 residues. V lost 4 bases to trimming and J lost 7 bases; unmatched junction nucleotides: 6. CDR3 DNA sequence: TGTGCCAGCAGTTTCCAGGGGGCCGTGAATGAGCAGTTCTTC. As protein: CASSFQGAVNEQFF.

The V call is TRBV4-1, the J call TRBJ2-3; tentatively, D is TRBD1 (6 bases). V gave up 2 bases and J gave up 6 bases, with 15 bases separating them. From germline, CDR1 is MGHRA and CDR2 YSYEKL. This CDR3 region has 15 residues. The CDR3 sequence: CASSQKQGSGDTQYF. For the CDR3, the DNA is TGCGCCAGCAGCCAAAAACAGGGATCAGGTGATACGCAGTATTTT.

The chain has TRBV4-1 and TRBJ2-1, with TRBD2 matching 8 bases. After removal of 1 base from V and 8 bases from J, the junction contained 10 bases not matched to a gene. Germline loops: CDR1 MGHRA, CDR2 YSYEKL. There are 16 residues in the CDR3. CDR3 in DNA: TGCGCCAGCAGCCAAGGGAGAGCGGGAGCGGGCGATGAGCAGTTCTTC. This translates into CASSQGRAGAGDEQFF.

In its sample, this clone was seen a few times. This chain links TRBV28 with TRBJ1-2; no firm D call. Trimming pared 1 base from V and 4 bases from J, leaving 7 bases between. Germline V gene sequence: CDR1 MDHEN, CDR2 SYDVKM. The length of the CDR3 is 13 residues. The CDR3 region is CASSLSSGYGYTF. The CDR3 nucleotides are TGTGCCAGCAGTTTATCTTCGGGCTATGGCTACACCTTC.

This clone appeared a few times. CDR3 in amino acids: CASSAIPSGDTQYF. The CDR3 DNA follows: TGTGCCAGCAGCGCAATTCCTTCCGGAGATACGCAGTATTTT. The chain carries TRBV9 and TRBJ2-3; D uncertain. Deletions cut 3 bases from V and 5 bases from J, with 13 bases between. Germline lookup yields CDR1 SGDLS and CDR2 YYNGEE. The CDR3 extends over 14 amino acids.

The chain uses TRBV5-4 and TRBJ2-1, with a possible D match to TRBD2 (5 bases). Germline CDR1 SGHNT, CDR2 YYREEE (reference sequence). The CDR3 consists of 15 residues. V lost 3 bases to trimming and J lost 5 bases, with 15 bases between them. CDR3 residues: CASSWVTRVNNEQFF. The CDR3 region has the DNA TGTGCCAGCAGCTGGGTCACTAGGGTGAACAATGAGCAGTTCTTC.

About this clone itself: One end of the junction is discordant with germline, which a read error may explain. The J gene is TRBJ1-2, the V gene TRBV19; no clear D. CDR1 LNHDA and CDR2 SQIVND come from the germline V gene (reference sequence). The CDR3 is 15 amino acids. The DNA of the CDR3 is TGTGCGAGTAGAGTGGGTGGCGGAACTAACTATGGCTACACCTTC. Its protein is CASRVGGGTNYGYTF. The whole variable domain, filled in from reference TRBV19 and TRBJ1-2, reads DGGITQSPKYLFRKEGQNVTLSCEQNLNHDAMYWYRQDPGQGLRLIYYSQIVNDFQKGDIAEGYSVSREKKESFPLTVTSAQKNPTAFYLCASRVGGGTNYGYTFGSGTRLTVV.

CDR3 sequence reads: CASSGVAGGYTGELFF. CDR3 sequence (DNA): TGCGCCAGCAGTGGAGTGGCAGGGGGTTACACCGGGGAGCTGTTTTTT. This chain links TRBV10-2 with TRBJ2-2; 7 positions match TRBD1. Germline assignment: CDR1 WSHSY and CDR2 SAAADI. The CDR3 totals 16 residues. Unmatched junction bases numbered 8, after V lost 4 bases and J lost 3 bases.

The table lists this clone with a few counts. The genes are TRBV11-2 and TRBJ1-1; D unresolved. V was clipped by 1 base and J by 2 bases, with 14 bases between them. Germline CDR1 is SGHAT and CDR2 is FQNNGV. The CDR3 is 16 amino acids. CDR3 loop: CASSLGSLQPNTEAFF. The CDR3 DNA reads TGTGCCAGCAGCTTAGGCTCGTTACAGCCCAACACTGAAGCTTTCTTT.